This TCR beta chain was sequenced in a study of identical twins' blood T cells. CDR1 LGHNA and CDR2 YSLEER come from the germline V gene. The CDR3 has 15 amino acids. With 0 bases removed from V and 4 bases from J, the gap between germline ends came to 10 bases. On this clonotype: The antigen remains unidentified.

Libraries were made from RNA as TCR cDNA, using a modified protocol. TCRdb called the 5' RACE reads again in MiXCR, with one record for every CDR3 protein. The table records 350,000 to 400,000 distinct CDR3 sequences, roughly 30% of them present only once. Broader study findings: Environmental influences on twin similarity could not be excluded. Twins shared about as many clonotypes as their cloneset sizes predicted.

The donors were healthy female monozygous twins, three pairs in total. The sequencing sample was made of PBMCs. The V call is TRBV4-3, the J call TRBJ2-1; D unclear. This receptor was identified in a woman aged 18 to 55 in good health. For the CDR3, the DNA is TGCGCCAGCAGCCAAGATGAGGCCCCATACAATGAGCAGTTCTTC. The encoded protein is CASSQDEAPYNEQFF.